These 17 T cell receptor beta chains were all obtained from the same sample, sequenced in a study of cytomegalovirus exposure and HLA in healthy donors. This PCR relied on a set of 60 Vbeta primers and 13 Jbeta primers. Libraries were prepared by immunoSEQ multiplex PCR; TCRdb keeps only in-frame clonotypes and omits some of them. The repertoire holds about 200,000 clones, with around four fifths as singletons. Sequenced input: PBMCs. These receptors originate from a male donor in good health and CMV-seronegative.

This chain uses TRBV30 with TRBJ1-2, with a weak D call TRBD1 (6 bases). This CDR3 is built from 16 residues. Germline loops: CDR1 GTSNPN, CDR2 SVGIG (reference sequence). V lost 3 bases and J 0 bases, leaving 17 bases between the germline ends. In DNA, the CDR3 is TGTGCCTGGAGGTTTGCACAGGGACGAGCTAACTATGGCTACACCTTC. This translates into CAWRFAQGRANYGYTF.

The chain carries TRBV5-1 and TRBJ2-1, with 11 nucleotides matching TRBD2. Germline CDR1 and CDR2: SGHRS and YFSETQ. This CDR3 is 15 amino acids long. V was clipped by 1 base and J by 6 bases; unmatched bases: 3. The CDR3 nucleotides are TGCGCCAGCAGCTTGAGTAGCGGGGGGGGCAATGAGCAGTTCTTC. Its translation is CASSLSSGGGNEQFF.

The V and J genes are TRBV7-6 and TRBJ2-1; TRBD2 aligns across 13 bases. Per germline, CDR1 SGHVS and CDR2 FNYEAQ. J lost 7 bases, V lost 1 base, and 1 base had no gene match. CDR3 length equals 15 residues. The CDR3 region has the DNA TGTGCCAGCAGCTTAGGACTAGCGGGAGGAAATGAGCAGTTCTTC. Its protein is CASSLGLAGGNEQFF. Using reference TRBV7-6 and TRBJ2-1 for the parts outside the CDR3, the full variable domain is GAGVSQSPRYKVTKRGQDVALRCDPISGHVSLYWYRQALGQGPEFLTYFNYEAQQDKSGLPNDRFSAERPEGSISTLTIQRTEQRDSAMYRCASSLGLAGGNEQFFGPGTRLTVL.

The chain links TRBV6-1 to TRBJ1-6, with D tentatively TRBD1 (6 bases). V lost 1 base, J lost 5 bases, and 12 bases lay in between. Germline-derived CDR1 and CDR2 are MNHNS and SASEGT. The CDR3 has 16 amino acids. The CDR3 reads CASSEGYRADNSPLHF. In DNA form, the CDR3 reads TGTGCCAGCAGTGAAGGTTACAGGGCAGATAATTCACCCCTCCACTTT.

About this clone: At one end the junction does not follow the germline gene, possibly because of a read error. V gene TRBV7-9 combines with J gene TRBJ1-1; 9 nucleotides line up with TRBD1. Germline V gives CDR1 SEHNR, CDR2 FQNEAQ (reference sequence). This CDR3 has 17 residues. The CDR3 protein is CSSSSTRDRDPNTEAFF. CDR3 coding DNA: TGTTCCAGCAGCTCCACACGGGACAGGGATCCGAACACTGAAGCTTTCTTT.

J is TRBJ1-1 and V is TRBV5-1, with no clear D. Germline V gene lookup returns CDR1 SGHRS and CDR2 YFSETQ. The CDR3 consists of 12 residues. With 2 bases removed from V and 4 bases from J, the gap between germline ends came to 6 bases. The CDR3 protein is CASSFGSTEAFF. CDR3 in DNA: TGCGCCAGCAGCTTTGGTAGCACTGAAGCTTTCTTT. Looking up the rest from reference TRBV5-1 and TRBJ1-1 gives the full variable domain: KAGVTQTPRYLIKTRGQQVTLSCSPISGHRSVSWYQQTPGQGLQFLFEYFSETQRNKGNFPGRFSGRQFSNSRSEMNVSTLELGDSALYLCASSFGSTEAFFGQGTRLTVV.

The count of this clone is one. The chain combines TRBV10-1 with TRBJ2-1, with 8 bases fitting TRBD2. Germline CDR1 WNHNN, CDR2 SYGVQD (reference sequence). The CDR3 contains 15 residues. V was pared by 3 bases and J by 6 bases, with 7 bases of the junction left unmatched. The CDR3 region has the DNA TGCGCCAGCAGTGACCCCCGGACTAGCAGCAATGAGCAGTTCTTC. Protein sequence: CASSDPRTSSNEQFF.

Turning to this clone: Germline and junction disagree at one end, which may indicate a read error. The V call is TRBV5-1, the J call TRBJ2-7; 9 bases agree with TRBD2. This CDR3 is built from 16 residues. Germline V gives CDR1 SGHRS, CDR2 YFSETQ. CDR3 nucleotides: TGCGCCAGCAGCCAAGGACTAGCGAGCCTATCCTACGAGCAGTATTTC. Translating gives CASSQGLASLSYEQYF.

V is TRBV4-1 and J is TRBJ1-4, with 9 bases that match TRBD1. The V and J ends lost 2 bases and 6 bases, in that order; junction bases with no gene match: 7. The CDR3 extends over 16 amino acids. Germline values: CDR1 MGHRA, CDR2 YSYEKL. CDR3 in DNA: TGCGCCAGCAGCCAAAATGGGGACAGGGTGGATGAAAAACTGTTTTTT. Its translation is CASSQNGDRVDEKLFF.

This clone was recorded a few times. The chain recombines TRBV28 with TRBJ2-7, with TRBD2 as a possible D gene (5 bases). V lost 3 bases to trimming and J lost 6 bases, with 12 bases between them. The length of the CDR3 is 13 residues. CDR1 is MDHEN and CDR2 is SYDVKM in the germline V gene. The CDR3 region is CASSFSPGSEQYF. DNA for the CDR3: TGTGCCAGCAGTTTTTCTCCGGGGTCCGAGCAGTACTTC.

V gene TRBV5-1 combines with J gene TRBJ2-3; D gene unclear. The CDR3 is 14 residues long. Germline V gene sequence: CDR1 SGHRS, CDR2 YFSETQ. V lost 2 bases and J 1 base, leaving 8 bases between the germline ends. In DNA form, the CDR3 reads TGCGCCAGCAGCTTAACAAGCGGCACAGATACGCAGTATTTT. Residues: CASSLTSGTDTQYF.

This clone was detected only once. Other DNA sequences of this sample code for an identical CDR3. The gene calls are TRBV4-1 and TRBJ2-3; D gene unclear. Per the germline V gene, CDR1 is MGHRA and CDR2 is YSYEKL. The germline V and J ends were trimmed by 5 bases and 6 bases, with 6 bases remaining between them. The CDR3 covers 11 residues. The CDR3 nucleotides read TGCGCCAGCAGCAGCAGGGATACGCAGTATTTT. Encoded protein: CASSSRDTQYF.

V gene TRBV5-4 combines with J gene TRBJ1-5; 8 positions agree with TRBD1. This CDR3 is 15 amino acids long. Germline lookup yields CDR1 SGHNT and CDR2 YYREEE (reference sequence). The V segment lost 4 bases and the J segment 6 bases; nucleotides outside the gene matches: 9. CDR3 coding DNA: TGTGCCAGCAGCGCCGACAGGGGAGACAGTCAGCCCCAGCATTTT. Translated, it gives CASSADRGDSQPQHF.

J is TRBJ1-2 and V is TRBV19; unclear D gene. Trimming pared 0 bases from V and 8 bases from J, leaving 16 bases between. Germline V gene data show CDR1 as LNHDA and CDR2 as SQIVND (reference sequence). The CDR3 spans 15 residues. CDR3 DNA: TGTGCCAGTAGTATAGATGGTAGCGTCAGTCAAGGCTACACCTTC. Amino acid sequence: CASSIDGSVSQGYTF.

This clone was counted between two and nine times. The chain uses TRBV5-1 and TRBJ1-1; the match to TRBD1 covers 10 bases. CDR1 is SGHRS, CDR2 YFSETQ, per germline. The CDR3 consists of 15 residues. V lost 4 bases to trimming and J lost 7 bases; unmatched junction nucleotides: 10. CDR3 nucleotide sequence: TGCGCCAGCAGCGGCGCGGACAGGGGGACGGTTGAAGCTTTCTTT. Translating it yields CASSGADRGTVEAFF.

The J gene is TRBJ1-5, the V gene TRBV5-8; unclear D gene. Germline CDR1 is SGHTS and CDR2 is YDEGEE. The CDR3 totals 11 residues. Trimming removed 6 bases at V and 8 bases at J, with 9 bases between. The CDR3 reads CASTYREPQHF. The CDR3 nucleotides are TGTGCCAGCACTTACCGGGAGCCCCAGCATTTT. The variable domain in full, with the rest retrieved from reference TRBV5-8 and TRBJ1-5, is EAGVTQSPTHLIKTRGQQATLRCSPISGHTSVYWYQQALGLGLQFLLWYDEGEERNRGNFPPRFSGRQFPNYSSELNVNALELEDSALYLCASTYREPQHFGDGTRLSIL.

The V call is TRBV2, the J call TRBJ1-5; tentative D call: TRBD1 (5 bases). The CDR3 extends over 15 amino acids. Trimming removed 0 bases at V and 9 bases at J, with 15 bases between. Germline V gene lookup returns CDR1 SNHLY and CDR2 FYNNEI. CDR3 in DNA: TGTGCCAGCAGTGAAGCCGGCAGGGTGGATCTGCCCCAGCATTTT. Amino acids: CASSEAGRVDLPQHF.